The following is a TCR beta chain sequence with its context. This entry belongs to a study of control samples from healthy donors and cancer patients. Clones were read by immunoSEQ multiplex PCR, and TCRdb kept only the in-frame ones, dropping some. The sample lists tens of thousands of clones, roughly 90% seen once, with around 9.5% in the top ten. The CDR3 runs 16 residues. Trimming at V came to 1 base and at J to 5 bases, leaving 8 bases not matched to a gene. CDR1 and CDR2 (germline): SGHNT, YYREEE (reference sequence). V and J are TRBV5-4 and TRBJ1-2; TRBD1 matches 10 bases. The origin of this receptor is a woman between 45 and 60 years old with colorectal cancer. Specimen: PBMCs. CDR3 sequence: CASSLFGQGGLYGYTF. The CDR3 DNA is TGTGCCAGCAGCTTGTTTGGACAGGGGGGATTGTATGGCTACACCTTC.